Listed here is a single T cell receptor (beta chain). Within the sample, other DNA sequences also encode this same CDR3. This record comes from a study of shared clonotypes between healthy human individuals. Deep level was the assay's run setting. Using immunoSEQ multiplex PCR, the repertoire was profiled, and TCRdb retains in-frame clones only, with some absent. Of over a million clones listed, approximately 98.5% were seen once; the top ten hold approximately 0.38%. The germline CDR1 and CDR2 sequences are KGHSH and LQKENI. The CDR3 is 15 residues long. V lost 5 bases and J lost 1; bases outside the gene matches: 2.

This chain joins TRBV18 and TRBJ2-3, with 11 bases lining up with TRBD2. The source of this sequence is a man younger than 40 in good health. Sequenced: naive CD4+ T cells sorted from blood. The subset denotes: CD45RA+ positively selected. The CDR3 loop is CASSSGLAGTDTQYF. The CDR3 region has the DNA TGTGCCAGCTCATCGGGACTAGCGGGCACAGATACGCAGTATTTT.